Below are 29 T cell receptor beta chains sequenced from a single sample in a study of CD8 T cells in acute hepatitis C reinfection. Time point here: naive CD8 control sorted from an acute-time-point sample. Profiling relied on immunoSEQ multiplex PCR, and the TCRdb table lists in-frame clones only, not all of them. The data contain tens of thousands of clones, about 87% of them singletons. Sequencing input: naive CD8+ T cells from PBMCs. The source of these receptors is a man younger than 40 with chronic hepatitis C.

About this clone: Different DNA sequences within this sample yield the same CDR3. The V gene is TRBV27, the J gene TRBJ2-5; no definite D call. Germline CDR1 reads MNHEY; CDR2 reads SMNVEV (reference sequence). The CDR3 has 11 amino acids. With 3 bases removed from V and 4 bases from J, the gap between germline ends came to 3 bases. The CDR3 spells CASSLGETQYF. DNA for the CDR3: TGTGCCAGCAGTTTGGGAGAGACCCAGTACTTC.

This chain connects TRBV29-1 to TRBJ2-7; D gene uncertain. Germline loops: CDR1 SQVTM, CDR2 ANQGSEA. The CDR3 has 14 amino acids. V shed 3 bases and J shed 9 bases, with 21 bases lying between them. CDR3: CSVESEIKGWGQYF. CDR3 nucleotides: TGCAGCGTTGAGAGCGAAATCAAGGGATGGGGGCAGTACTTC.

The chain recombines TRBV7-6 with TRBJ2-1; the match to TRBD2 covers 9 bases. The CDR3 loop spans 16 amino acids. With V trimmed by 8 bases and J by 4 bases, 12 bases remained unmatched. Germline V gives CDR1 SGHVS, CDR2 FNYEAQ. CDR3 amino acids: CASRPLAGASYNEQFF. The DNA of the CDR3 is TGTGCCAGCCGACCTTTAGCGGGGGCCTCTTACAATGAGCAGTTCTTC.

The chain couples TRBV7-9 to TRBJ2-1; TRBD1 is a possible D gene (6 bases). V was shortened by 5 bases and J by 0 bases, with 14 bases between the two germline ends. Per the germline V gene, CDR1 is SEHNR and CDR2 is FQNEAQ (reference sequence). CDR3 size: 16 residues. DNA of the CDR3: TGTGCCAGCAGCGGATGGGGGCCACGCTCCTACAATGAGCAGTTCTTC. Protein product: CASSGWGPRSYNEQFF.

This clone was seen just once. The chain couples TRBV7-8 to TRBJ2-2; TRBD1 agrees at 8 bases. There are 14 residues in the CDR3. V shed 4 bases, J shed 7 bases, and the junction held 5 bases outside the gene matches. CDR1 is SGHVS, CDR2 FQNEAQ, per germline. The CDR3: CASSSQGVGGELFF. The CDR3 DNA reads as TGTGCCAGCAGCTCACAGGGGGTTGGCGGGGAGCTGTTTTTT.

CDR3 residues: CASRFSGTEAFF. In DNA form, the CDR3 reads TGTGCCAGCAGGTTTAGTGGAACTGAAGCTTTCTTT. V is TRBV6-5 and J is TRBJ1-1; D unresolved. Germline CDR1 and CDR2: MNHEY and SVGAGI. This CDR3 is built from 12 residues. Trimming pared 6 bases from V and 5 bases from J, leaving 10 bases between.

The chain links TRBV9 to TRBJ1-1; D is unclear. The CDR3 totals 12 residues. The germline V gene has CDR1 SGDLS and CDR2 YYNGEE. V lost 5 bases, J lost 0 bases, and 5 bases lay in between. The CDR3 sequence: CASRDMNTEAFF. In DNA, the CDR3 is TGTGCCAGCAGGGATATGAACACTGAAGCTTTCTTT.

The chain carries TRBV5-1 and TRBJ1-1, with D uncertain. This CDR3 comprises 16 residues. The V gene's germline CDR1 is SGHRS and CDR2 YFSETQ. V was cut by 0 bases and J by 0 bases, with 12 bases left in between. The CDR3 sequence: CASSLAVDLMNTEAFF. CDR3 DNA sequence: TGCGCCAGCAGCTTGGCCGTGGACCTCATGAACACTGAAGCTTTCTTT.

The chain links TRBV5-4 to TRBJ2-3, with a tentative D call TRBD2 (6 bases). CDR3 length: 15 residues. CDR1 is SGHNT, CDR2 YYREEE, per germline (reference sequence). Trimming took off 1 base at V and 6 bases at J, with 15 bases between the two ends. The CDR3, as DNA: TGTGCCAGCAGCTTGAGGCGGGGAGGCTTGGATACGCAGTATTTT. Translated: CASSLRRGGLDTQYF.

The chain joins TRBV20-1 to TRBJ2-5; D not certain. The germline V and J ends were trimmed by 6 bases and 2 bases, with 7 bases remaining between them. The CDR3 has 11 amino acids. Germline lookup yields CDR1 DFQATT and CDR2 SNEGSKA (reference sequence). The DNA for the CDR3 is TGCAGTGCAGCTCAGCAAGAGACCCAGTACTTC. Its protein is CSAAQQETQYF.

The rearrangement joins TRBV6-1 to TRBJ1-1, with TRBD1 matching over 8 bases. Germline assignment: CDR1 MNHNS and CDR2 SASEGT. The length of the CDR3 is 16 residues. Trimming cost V 2 bases and J 1 base; bases outside gene matches: 6. The CDR3 is CASSELPGTGNTEAFF. The CDR3 DNA follows: TGTGCCAGCAGTGAATTACCCGGGACAGGGAACACTGAAGCTTTCTTT.

This clone turned up a few times. V is TRBV5-6 and J is TRBJ2-2; unclear D gene. Looked up from germline, CDR1 is SGHDT and CDR2 is YYEEEE. The CDR3 consists of 13 residues. Trimming removed 7 bases at V and 2 bases at J, with 9 bases between. The DNA of the CDR3 is TGTGCCAGCCATGGGCCTAACACCGGGGAGCTGTTTTTT. This codes for CASHGPNTGELFF. The variable domain in full, completed from reference TRBV5-6 and TRBJ2-2, reads DAGVTQSPTHLIKTRGQQVTLRCSPKSGHDTVSWYQQALGQGPQFIFQYYEEEERQRGNFPDRFSGHQFPNYSSELNVNALLLGDSALYLCASHGPNTGELFFGEGSRLTVL.

CDR3 sequence: CASSLAGGGADTQYF. The DNA for the CDR3 is TGTGCCAGCAGTTTAGCGGGAGGGGGGGCAGATACGCAGTATTTT. This chain links TRBV27 with TRBJ2-3, with 9 bases aligning to TRBD2. CDR3 length equals 15 residues. V gave up 2 bases and J gave up 4 bases; unmatched junction bases: 4. Germline V gives CDR1 MNHEY, CDR2 SMNVEV (reference sequence).

The V and J genes are TRBV9 and TRBJ1-2; tentative D call: TRBD1 (5 bases). Looked up from germline, CDR1 is SGDLS and CDR2 is YYNGEE. Trimming stripped 0 bases from V and 2 bases from J, with 14 bases between. The CDR3 has 16 amino acids. The CDR3 protein is CASSVGREVSNYGYTF. Written as DNA, the CDR3 is TGTGCCAGCAGCGTAGGCAGGGAGGTATCGAACTATGGCTACACCTTC.

The chain employs TRBV19 and TRBJ2-1; no firm D call. Trimming removed 5 bases from V and 8 bases from J, with 13 bases in between. The length of the CDR3 is 13 residues. Germline V lookup: CDR1 LNHDA, CDR2 SQIVND (reference sequence). CDR3 bases: TGTGCCAGTAGTTTCGATAGTGTGGATGAGCAGTTCTTC. Amino acid sequence: CASSFDSVDEQFF.

The chain carries TRBV7-6 and TRBJ2-2, with 7 bases aligning to TRBD1. Looked up from germline, CDR1 is SGHVS and CDR2 is FNYEAQ. J was trimmed by 5 bases and V by 5 bases; bases with no gene match: 2. The CDR3 covers 13 residues. The CDR3 here is CASSQTGTGELFF. The DNA for the CDR3 is TGTGCCAGCAGCCAGACAGGGACCGGGGAGCTGTTTTTT.

V and J are TRBV7-6 and TRBJ2-2; TRBD2 matches at 8 bases. Looked up from germline, CDR1 is SGHVS and CDR2 is FNYEAQ. The trim removed 8 bases at V and 1 base at J, leaving 3 bases unmatched. The CDR3 is 14 amino acids. CDR3 protein: CASREGGNTGELFF. CDR3 in DNA: TGTGCCAGCCGGGAGGGGGGGAACACCGGGGAGCTGTTTTTT.

The V and J genes are TRBV19 and TRBJ2-1; no clear D gene. CDR1 and CDR2 (germline): LNHDA, SQIVND (reference sequence). The length of the CDR3 is 12 residues. V shed 5 bases and J shed 4 bases, with 6 bases lying between them. The CDR3 DNA sequence: TGTGCCAGTAGTGACTTTTACAATGAGCAGTTCTTC. It yields the protein CASSDFYNEQFF.

The chain recombines TRBV20-1 with TRBJ2-7, with 7 bases fitting TRBD2. CDR3 length equals 11 residues. Trimming took 4 bases from V and 6 from J; bases not matched to a gene: 3. Germline CDR1 and CDR2: DFQATT and SNEGSKA (reference sequence). The CDR3 nucleotides read TGCAGTGCTATAACGGGAGGCGAGCAGTACTTC. Protein: CSAITGGEQYF.

This chain links TRBV6-5 with TRBJ2-7; no firm D call. There are 15 residues in the CDR3. Germline V gene sequence: CDR1 MNHEY, CDR2 SVGAGI. Between the trimmed V and J ends, which lost 5 bases and 2 bases, there was a span of 16 bases. CDR3 sequence: CASSPYSGGTYEQYF. CDR3 DNA: TGTGCCAGCAGTCCGTACTCGGGCGGAACCTACGAGCAGTACTTC.

V gene TRBV4-1 combines with J gene TRBJ1-5; weak D call: TRBD1 (5 bases). This CDR3 region has 14 residues. Trimming removed 1 base at V and 10 bases at J, with 14 bases between. CDR1 is MGHRA, CDR2 YSYEKL, per germline. CDR3 amino acids: CASSQAGSQGPQHF. For the CDR3, the DNA is TGCGCCAGCAGCCAAGCAGGATCGCAGGGTCCCCAGCATTTT.

The chain recombines TRBV9 with TRBJ2-2; D is unclear. Germline V gives CDR1 SGDLS, CDR2 YYNGEE. The CDR3 sequence is 18 residues long. Trimming shortened V by 0 bases and J by 4 bases, and 19 bases separated the two germline ends. CDR3 DNA: TGTGCCAGCAGCGTAGTCCCTTCCCGAGTAGCACCCACCGGGGAGCTGTTTTTT. Protein: CASSVVPSRVAPTGELFF.

The chain uses TRBV6-4 and TRBJ2-3; D remains ambiguous. V was shortened by 5 bases and J by 2 bases, with 8 bases between the two germline ends. Germline V CDR1 and CDR2: MRHNA, SNTAGT. The CDR3 sequence is 13 residues long. The CDR3 spells CASSRTTTDTQYF. For the CDR3, the DNA is TGTGCCAGCAGTCGAACCACCACAGATACGCAGTATTTT.

In this sample, this clone turned up once. The V call is TRBV27, the J call TRBJ2-7; D might be TRBD1 (6 bases). CDR1 MNHEY and CDR2 SMNVEV come from the germline V gene (reference sequence). There are 14 residues in the CDR3. V dropped 5 bases and J dropped 3 bases, with 14 bases sitting between them. The CDR3 DNA reads TGTGCCAGCAGTACCCCGGGACACCTCTACGAGCAGTACTTC. Translating it yields CASSTPGHLYEQYF.

V is TRBV7-9 and J is TRBJ2-2; D is unclear. The CDR3 covers 12 residues. Trimming removed 0 bases from V and 10 bases from J, with 6 bases in between. The V gene's germline CDR1 is SEHNR and CDR2 FQNEAQ (reference sequence). The CDR3 DNA reads as TGTGCCAGCAGCTTAGCGGCCGAGGAGCTGTTTTTT. Its protein product is CASSLAAEELFF. Combining the CDR3 with reference TRBV7-9 and TRBJ2-2 gives the whole variable domain DTGVSQNPRHKITKRGQNVTFRCDPISEHNRLYWYRQTLGQGPEFLTYFQNEAQLEKSRLLSDRFSAERPKGSFSTLEIQRTEQGDSAMYLCASSLAAEELFFGEGSRLTVL.

The chain links TRBV19 to TRBJ2-1, with 7 bases fitting TRBD1. This CDR3 is built from 15 residues. Germline V CDR1 and CDR2: LNHDA, SQIVND (reference sequence). The J segment lost 0 bases and the V segment lost 11 bases, leaving 10 bases of the junction unmatched. The CDR3, as DNA: TGTGCCGGCGGTAGGGGGCCTAGCTCCTACAATGAGCAGTTCTTC. Protein sequence: CAGGRGPSSYNEQFF.

The chain recombines TRBV7-9 with TRBJ1-2; 7 bases are shared with TRBD1. Per the germline V gene, CDR1 is SEHNR and CDR2 is FQNEAQ (reference sequence). With V trimmed by 5 bases and J by 0 bases, 9 bases remained unmatched. The CDR3 contains 16 residues. The CDR3 sequence: CASSGVDRRTNYGYTF. As DNA, the CDR3 is TGTGCCAGCAGCGGGGTGGACAGGAGAACTAACTATGGCTACACCTTC.

The rearrangement uses TRBV27 and TRBJ1-2; the match to TRBD1 covers 11 bases. The germline gives CDR1 MNHEY, CDR2 SMNVEV (reference sequence). The CDR3 contains 15 residues. Unmatched junction bases numbered 9, after V lost 5 bases and J lost 7 bases. The CDR3 reads CASSQAPGTGGGYTF. The CDR3 nucleotides read TGTGCCAGCAGTCAGGCCCCTGGGACAGGGGGTGGCTACACCTTC.

This rearrangement joins TRBV4-3 to TRBJ1-2; the D is unclear. V lost 0 bases to trimming and J lost 1 base, with 12 bases between them. CDR3 length: 16 residues. Per germline, CDR1 LGHNA and CDR2 YSLEER. The CDR3 reads CASSQDMGPGNYGYTF. The CDR3 DNA reads as TGCGCCAGCAGCCAAGATATGGGCCCAGGTAACTATGGCTACACCTTC.